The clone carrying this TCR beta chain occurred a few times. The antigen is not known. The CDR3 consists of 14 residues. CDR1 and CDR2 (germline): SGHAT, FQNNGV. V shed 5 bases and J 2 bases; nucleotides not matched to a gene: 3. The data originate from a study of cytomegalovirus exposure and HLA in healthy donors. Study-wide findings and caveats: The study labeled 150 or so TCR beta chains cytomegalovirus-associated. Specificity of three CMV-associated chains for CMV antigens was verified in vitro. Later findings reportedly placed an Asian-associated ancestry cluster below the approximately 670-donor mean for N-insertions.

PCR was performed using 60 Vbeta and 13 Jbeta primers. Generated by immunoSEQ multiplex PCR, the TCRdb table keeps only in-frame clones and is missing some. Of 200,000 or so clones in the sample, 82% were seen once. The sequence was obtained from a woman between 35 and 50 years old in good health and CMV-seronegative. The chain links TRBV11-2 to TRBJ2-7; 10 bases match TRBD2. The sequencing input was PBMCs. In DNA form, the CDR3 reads TGTGCCAGCAGCACCGGGACTAGCGCCTACGAGCAGTACTTC. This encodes CASSTGTSAYEQYF.